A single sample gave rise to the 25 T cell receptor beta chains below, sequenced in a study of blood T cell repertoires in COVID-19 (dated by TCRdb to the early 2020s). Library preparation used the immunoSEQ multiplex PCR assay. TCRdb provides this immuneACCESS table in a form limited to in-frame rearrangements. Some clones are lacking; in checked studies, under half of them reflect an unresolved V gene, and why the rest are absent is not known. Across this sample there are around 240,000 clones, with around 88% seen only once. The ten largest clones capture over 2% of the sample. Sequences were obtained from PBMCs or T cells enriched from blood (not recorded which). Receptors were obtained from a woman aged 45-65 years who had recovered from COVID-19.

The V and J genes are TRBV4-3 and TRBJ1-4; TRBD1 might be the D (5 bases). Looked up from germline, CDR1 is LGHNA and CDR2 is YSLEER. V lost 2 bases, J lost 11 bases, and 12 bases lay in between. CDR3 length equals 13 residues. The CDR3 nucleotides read TGCGCCAGCAGCCAATCACGAAGGGGTAAACTGTTTTTT. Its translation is CASSQSRRGKLFF.

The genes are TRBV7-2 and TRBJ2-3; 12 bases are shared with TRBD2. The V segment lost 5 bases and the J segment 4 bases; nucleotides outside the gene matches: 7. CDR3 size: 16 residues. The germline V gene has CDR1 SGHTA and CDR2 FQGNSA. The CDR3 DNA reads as TGTGCCAGCAGCCCGAGACTAGCGGGGGCCCCAGATACGCAGTATTTT. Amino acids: CASSPRLAGAPDTQYF. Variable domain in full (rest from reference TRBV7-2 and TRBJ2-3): GAGVSQSPSNKVTEKGKDVELRCDPISGHTALYWYRQSLGQGLEFLIYFQGNSAPDKSGLPSDRFSAERTGGSVSTLTIQRTQQEDSAVYLCASSPRLAGAPDTQYFGPGTRLTVL.

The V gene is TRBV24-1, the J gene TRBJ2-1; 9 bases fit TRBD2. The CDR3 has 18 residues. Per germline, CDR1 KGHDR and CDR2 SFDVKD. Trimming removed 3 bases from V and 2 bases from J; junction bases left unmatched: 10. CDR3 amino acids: CATSDLPSGDYTYNEQFF. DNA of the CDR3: TGTGCCACCAGTGATCTTCCTAGCGGGGACTATACCTACAATGAGCAGTTCTTC.

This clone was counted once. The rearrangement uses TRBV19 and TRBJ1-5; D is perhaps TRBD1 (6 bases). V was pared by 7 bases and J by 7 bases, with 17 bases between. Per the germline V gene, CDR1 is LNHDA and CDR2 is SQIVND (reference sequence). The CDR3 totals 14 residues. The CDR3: CASTPAGASQPQHF. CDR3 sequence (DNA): TGTGCCAGTACCCCGGCAGGGGCGAGCCAGCCCCAGCATTTT. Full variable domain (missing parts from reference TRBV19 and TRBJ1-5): DGGITQSPKYLFRKEGQNVTLSCEQNLNHDAMYWYRQDPGQGLRLIYYSQIVNDFQKGDIAEGYSVSREKKESFPLTVTSAQKNPTAFYLCASTPAGASQPQHFGDGTRLSIL.

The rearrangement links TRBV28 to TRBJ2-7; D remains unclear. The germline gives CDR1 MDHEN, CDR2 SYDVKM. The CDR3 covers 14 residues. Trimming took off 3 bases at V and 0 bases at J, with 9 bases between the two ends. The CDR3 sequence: CASSFPLTSYEQYF. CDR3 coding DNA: TGTGCCAGCAGTTTCCCACTAACCTCCTACGAGCAGTACTTC.

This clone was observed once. The CDR3 here is CASSSPGGQGISEAFF. In DNA, the CDR3 is TGTGCCAGCAGCTCCCCAGGGGGACAGGGAATCTCTGAAGCTTTCTTT. The chain uses TRBV7-9 and TRBJ1-1, with 9 nucleotides matching TRBD1. Germline V gene data show CDR1 as SEHNR and CDR2 as FQNEAQ (reference sequence). Unmatched junction bases numbered 12, after V lost 4 bases and J lost 6 bases. The CDR3 is 16 amino acids.

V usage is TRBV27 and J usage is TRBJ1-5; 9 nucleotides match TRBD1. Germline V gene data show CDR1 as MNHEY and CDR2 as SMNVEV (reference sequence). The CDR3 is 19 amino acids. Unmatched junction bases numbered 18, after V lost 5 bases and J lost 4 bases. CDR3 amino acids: CASSLRPGQGGGINQPQHF. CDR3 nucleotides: TGTGCCAGCAGTCTACGACCGGGACAGGGTGGGGGTATTAATCAGCCCCAGCATTTT.

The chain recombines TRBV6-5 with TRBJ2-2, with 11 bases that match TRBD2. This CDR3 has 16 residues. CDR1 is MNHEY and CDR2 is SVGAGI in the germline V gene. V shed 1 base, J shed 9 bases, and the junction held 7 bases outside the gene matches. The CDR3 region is CASSYFFSSGGRELFF. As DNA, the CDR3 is TGTGCCAGCAGTTACTTCTTTTCTAGCGGGGGGAGGGAGCTGTTTTTT.

CDR3 bases: TGTGCCAGCTCACGCATAGACAGCTCGAACACTGAAGCTTTCTTT. It yields the protein CASSRIDSSNTEAFF. This chain joins TRBV18 and TRBJ1-1, with TRBD1 as a possible D gene (5 bases). The CDR3 is 15 residues long. Germline V gene sequence: CDR1 KGHSH, CDR2 LQKENI. V lost 4 bases, J lost 1 base, and 13 bases lay in between.

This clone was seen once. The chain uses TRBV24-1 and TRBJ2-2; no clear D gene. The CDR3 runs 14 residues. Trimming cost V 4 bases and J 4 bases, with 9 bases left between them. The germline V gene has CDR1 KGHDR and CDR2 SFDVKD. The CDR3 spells CATSEHRSTGELFF. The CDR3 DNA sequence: TGTGCCACCAGTGAGCACCGGTCCACCGGGGAGCTGTTTTTT.

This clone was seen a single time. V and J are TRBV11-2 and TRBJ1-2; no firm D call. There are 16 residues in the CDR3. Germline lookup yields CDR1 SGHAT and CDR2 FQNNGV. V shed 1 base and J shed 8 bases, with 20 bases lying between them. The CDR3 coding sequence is TGTGCCAGCAGCTTAGGCGATACGGCGGGGTGGGAAGGCTACACCTTC. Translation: CASSLGDTAGWEGYTF.

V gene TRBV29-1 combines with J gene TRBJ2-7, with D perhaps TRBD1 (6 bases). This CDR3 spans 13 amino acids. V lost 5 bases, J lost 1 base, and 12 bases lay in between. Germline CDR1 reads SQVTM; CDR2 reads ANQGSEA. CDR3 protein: CSVLTGKSYEQYF. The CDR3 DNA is TGCAGCGTTCTAACAGGGAAATCCTACGAGCAGTACTTC.

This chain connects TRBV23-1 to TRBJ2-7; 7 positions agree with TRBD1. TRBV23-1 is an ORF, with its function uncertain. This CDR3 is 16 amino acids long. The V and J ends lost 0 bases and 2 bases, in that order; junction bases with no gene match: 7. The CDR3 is CASSQSLPGQTYEQYF. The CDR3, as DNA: TGCGCCAGCAGTCAATCTTTACCGGGACAGACCTACGAGCAGTACTTC.

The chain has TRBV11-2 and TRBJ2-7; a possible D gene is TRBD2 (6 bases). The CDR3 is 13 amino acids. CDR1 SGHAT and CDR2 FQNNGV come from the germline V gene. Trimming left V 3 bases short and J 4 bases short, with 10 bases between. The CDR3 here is CASSLSSVYEQYF. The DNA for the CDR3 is TGTGCCAGCAGCTTGTCTAGCGTGTACGAGCAGTACTTC.

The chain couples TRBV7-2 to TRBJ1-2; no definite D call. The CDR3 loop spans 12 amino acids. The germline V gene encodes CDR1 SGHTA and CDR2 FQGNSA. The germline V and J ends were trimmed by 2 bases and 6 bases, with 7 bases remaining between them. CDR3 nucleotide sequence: TGTGCCAGCAGCTTACAACATCATGGCTACACCTTC. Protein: CASSLQHHGYTF. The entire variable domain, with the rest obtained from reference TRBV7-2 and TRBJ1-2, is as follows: GAGVSQSPSNKVTEKGKDVELRCDPISGHTALYWYRQSLGQGLEFLIYFQGNSAPDKSGLPSDRFSAERTGGSVSTLTIQRTQQEDSAVYLCASSLQHHGYTFGSGTRLTVV.

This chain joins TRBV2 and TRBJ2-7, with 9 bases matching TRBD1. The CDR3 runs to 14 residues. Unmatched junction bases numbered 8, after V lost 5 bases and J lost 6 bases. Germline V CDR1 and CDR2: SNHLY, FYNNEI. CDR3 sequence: CASSTSRTGVEQYF. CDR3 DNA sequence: TGTGCCAGCAGTACCTCAAGGACAGGGGTCGAGCAGTACTTC.

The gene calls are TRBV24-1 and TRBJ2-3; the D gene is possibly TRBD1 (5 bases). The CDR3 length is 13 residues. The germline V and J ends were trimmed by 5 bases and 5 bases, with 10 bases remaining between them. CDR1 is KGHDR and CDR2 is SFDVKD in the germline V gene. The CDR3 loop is CATSAQGLDTQYF. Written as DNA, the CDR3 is TGTGCCACCAGTGCTCAGGGTTTAGATACGCAGTATTTT.

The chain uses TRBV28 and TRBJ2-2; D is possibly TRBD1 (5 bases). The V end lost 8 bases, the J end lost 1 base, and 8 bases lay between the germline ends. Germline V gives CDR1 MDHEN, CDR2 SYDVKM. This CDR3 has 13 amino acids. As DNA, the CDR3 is TGTGCCAGCCGGACACGGAACACCGGGGAGCTGTTTTTT. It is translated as CASRTRNTGELFF.

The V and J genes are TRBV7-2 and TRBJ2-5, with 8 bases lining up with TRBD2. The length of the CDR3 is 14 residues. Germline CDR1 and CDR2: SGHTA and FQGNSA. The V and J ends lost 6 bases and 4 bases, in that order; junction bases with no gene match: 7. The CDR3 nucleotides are TGTGCCAGCAGTCCCAACCGGGGGGGAGAGACCCAGTACTTC. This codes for CASSPNRGGETQYF.

Here the CDR3 reads CASSPGQTGELFF. The CDR3 bases are TGTGCCAGTAGTCCTGGACAGACCGGGGAGCTGTTTTTT. The rearrangement uses TRBV19 and TRBJ2-2, with D possibly being TRBD1 (6 bases). Germline-derived CDR1 and CDR2 are LNHDA and SQIVND (reference sequence). The length of the CDR3 is 13 residues. Trimming stripped 5 bases from V and 5 bases from J, with 9 bases between.

The CDR3 here is CASSDLESLAGPDTQYF. The CDR3 bases are TGCGCCAGCAGTGACCTCGAGAGTCTAGCGGGGCCAGATACGCAGTATTTT. The chain has TRBV10-1 and TRBJ2-3; 9 bases agree with TRBD2. The CDR3 loop spans 17 amino acids. Per the germline V gene, CDR1 is WNHNN and CDR2 is SYGVQD (reference sequence). V lost 3 bases to trimming and J lost 4 bases; unmatched junction nucleotides: 11.

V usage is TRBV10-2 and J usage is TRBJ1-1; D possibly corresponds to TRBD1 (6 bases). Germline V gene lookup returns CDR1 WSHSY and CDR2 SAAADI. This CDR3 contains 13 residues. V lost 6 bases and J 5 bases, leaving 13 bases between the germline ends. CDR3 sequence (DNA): TGCGCCAGCAGAGCAAACAGGGATACTGAAGCTTTCTTT. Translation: CASRANRDTEAFF.

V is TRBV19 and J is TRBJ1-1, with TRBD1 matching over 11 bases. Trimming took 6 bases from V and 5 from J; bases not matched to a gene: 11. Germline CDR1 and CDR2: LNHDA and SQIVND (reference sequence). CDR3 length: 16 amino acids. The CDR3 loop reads CASSRRGQGAKTEAFF. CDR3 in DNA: TGTGCCAGTAGCCGACGCGGACAGGGGGCAAAAACTGAAGCTTTCTTT.

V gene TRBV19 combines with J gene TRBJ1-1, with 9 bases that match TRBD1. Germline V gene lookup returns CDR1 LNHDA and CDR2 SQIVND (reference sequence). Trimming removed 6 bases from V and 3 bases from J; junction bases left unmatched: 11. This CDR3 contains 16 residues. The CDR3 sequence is CASRTTWGQGHTEAFF. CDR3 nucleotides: TGTGCCAGTAGAACTACCTGGGGACAGGGCCACACTGAAGCTTTCTTT.

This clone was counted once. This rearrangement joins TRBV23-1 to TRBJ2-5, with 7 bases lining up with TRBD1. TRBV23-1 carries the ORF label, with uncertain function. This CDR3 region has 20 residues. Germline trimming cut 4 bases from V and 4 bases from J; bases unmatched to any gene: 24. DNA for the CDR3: TGCGCCAGCAGTCCAATCCTGACAAGCCGAAAGGGGGCAAGGAGAGAGACCCAGTACTTC. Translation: CASSPILTSRKGARRETQYF.